The 12 T cell receptor beta chains presented below share a single source sample, sequenced in a study of cytomegalovirus exposure and HLA in healthy donors. Libraries were prepared by immunoSEQ multiplex PCR; TCRdb keeps only in-frame clonotypes and omits some of them. Altogether approximately 160,000 clones are present, around four fifths being singletons, with the ten largest covering approximately 2.4%. Sequencing was performed on PBMCs. These receptors all stem from a man in his thirties or forties in good health and CMV-seropositive.

This sequence joins TRBV19 and TRBJ2-7; D possibly corresponds to TRBD2 (6 bases). The ends were cut back, 8 bases at V and 4 bases at J, with 9 bases in the middle. Germline V gives CDR1 LNHDA, CDR2 SQIVND (reference sequence). The length of the CDR3 is 11 residues. DNA of the CDR3: TGTGCCAGTGGGACTCGTTACGAGCAGTACTTC. Its translation is CASGTRYEQYF.

This chain connects TRBV19 to TRBJ1-2, with 10 bases lining up with TRBD1. Germline assignment: CDR1 LNHDA and CDR2 SQIVND (reference sequence). This CDR3 has 17 residues. V was clipped by 5 bases and J by 0 bases; unmatched bases: 9. The CDR3 bases are TGTGCCAGTAGTCTCCGGGACAGGGGAATATCTAACTATGGCTACACCTTC. This codes for CASSLRDRGISNYGYTF.

The V and J genes are TRBV6-5 and TRBJ2-7, with TRBD1 matching over 8 bases. Germline CDR1 MNHEY, CDR2 SVGAGI. J lost 2 bases, V lost 4 bases, and 10 bases had no gene match. The CDR3 loop spans 16 amino acids. The CDR3 is CASSLLDRGPAYEQYF. CDR3 bases: TGTGCCAGCAGTTTACTCGACAGGGGACCCGCCTACGAGCAGTACTTC.

The CDR3 sequence: CASAKGGTQETQYF. The CDR3 DNA is TGCGCCAGCGCCAAGGGCGGGACTCAAGAGACCCAGTACTTC. The genes are TRBV5-1 and TRBJ2-5; D is perhaps TRBD2 (6 bases). CDR3 length: 14 residues. Per germline, CDR1 SGHRS and CDR2 YFSETQ. The V and J ends lost 7 bases and 2 bases respectively, with 15 bases between them.

The DNA for the CDR3 is TGTGCCAGCAGTTACTCAGCGGTACCTAGCACAGATACGCAGTATTTT. The encoded protein is CASSYSAVPSTDTQYF. The chain carries TRBV6-6 and TRBJ2-3; perhaps TRBD2 as D (5 bases). Trimming cost V 0 bases and J 0 bases, with 10 bases left between them. The V gene's germline CDR1 is MNHNY and CDR2 SVGAGI (reference sequence). This CDR3 region has 16 residues.

The chain carries TRBV5-7 and TRBJ1-2; 8 bases map to TRBD1. TRBV5-7 is flagged as an ORF with uncertain function. This CDR3 region has 15 residues. The J segment lost 6 bases and the V segment lost 3 bases, leaving 10 bases of the junction unmatched. In DNA, the CDR3 is TGTGCCAGCAGCTGTGCAGGGGGCTGTCATCATGGCTACACCTTC. It yields the protein CASSCAGGCHHGYTF.

The chain uses TRBV13 and TRBJ1-6; no clear D. V lost 3 bases, J lost 2 bases, and 8 bases lay in between. The CDR3 loop spans 15 amino acids. The V gene's germline CDR1 is PRHDT and CDR2 FYEKMQ (reference sequence). CDR3 in DNA: TGTGCCAGCAGCTTTAGAACGGCCTATAATTCACCCCTCCACTTT. Amino acids: CASSFRTAYNSPLHF.

V is TRBV9 and J is TRBJ1-2; D is uncertain. CDR1 SGDLS and CDR2 YYNGEE come from the germline V gene. The CDR3 contains 15 residues. Trimming removed 0 bases from V and 4 bases from J, with 13 bases in between. The CDR3 nucleotides are TGTGCCAGCAGCGTAGGCGGCAGAGCTCCCTATGGCTACACCTTC. It codes for CASSVGGRAPYGYTF.

This sequence joins TRBV9 and TRBJ2-3; 11 positions match TRBD2. The CDR3 has 16 amino acids. Trimming removed 4 bases from V and 1 base from J; junction bases left unmatched: 5. Germline V lookup: CDR1 SGDLS, CDR2 YYNGEE. The DNA for the CDR3 is TGTGCCAGCAGCCCACAACTAGCGGGGGGCACAGATACGCAGTATTTT. This codes for CASSPQLAGGTDTQYF.

The chain recombines TRBV18 with TRBJ2-1; D not resolved. CDR1 is KGHSH and CDR2 is LQKENI in the germline V gene. With 2 bases removed from V and 7 bases from J, the gap between germline ends came to 6 bases. The CDR3 spans 12 residues. Here the CDR3 reads CASSPIRNEQFF. The CDR3 nucleotides are TGTGCCAGCTCACCAATTCGGAATGAGCAGTTCTTC.

The chain links TRBV27 to TRBJ1-5; D is uncertain. In germline, CDR1 is MNHEY, CDR2 SMNVEV (reference sequence). This CDR3 has 15 amino acids. The ends were cut back, 0 bases at V and 0 bases at J, with 6 bases in the middle. The CDR3 DNA follows: TGTGCCAGCAGTTTATCCGGGATTAGCAATCAGCCCCAGCATTTT. It yields the protein CASSLSGISNQPQHF.

The chain has TRBV9 and TRBJ2-5; TRBD2 aligns across 8 bases. J was trimmed by 5 bases and V by 4 bases; bases with no gene match: 13. Germline V lookup: CDR1 SGDLS, CDR2 YYNGEE. CDR3 length: 16 residues. CDR3 sequence (DNA): TGTGCCAGCAGCCCCCCTAGGTCGGGGGGGGGTGAGACCCAGTACTTC. Its translation is CASSPPRSGGGETQYF.